The entry below describes one T cell receptor beta chain. Its matching antigen is unknown. The sample comes from a study of cytomegalovirus exposure and HLA in healthy donors. Study information: Sequencing of some 190 million T cells in an earlier analysis found 90 million to 120 million unique TCR beta sequences. Around 89 million unique TCRs from HLA-typed donors made up an early data release. Broader study findings: The majority of CMV-associated TCR beta chains were reported as apparently HLA-restricted in a later analysis.

The PCR had 60 Vbeta and 13 Jbeta primers. Data came from immunoSEQ multiplex PCR; TCRdb stores just in-frame clones and leaves some out. The data contain 300,000 or so clones, roughly four fifths of them singletons. The sequencing sample was made of PBMCs. The receptor was isolated from a woman aged 40 to 50 in good health and CMV-seropositive.

The CDR3 DNA reads as TGTGCCAGCATCTCATGGGGAGCGGGACCTAGGGGCTACGAGCAGTACTTC. It is translated as CASISWGAGPRGYEQYF. The chain recombines TRBV28 with TRBJ2-7; TRBD2 aligns across 7 bases. The CDR3 loop spans 17 amino acids. The ends lost 7 bases at V and 3 bases at J; junction bases unmatched: 18. CDR1 and CDR2 from the germline V gene are MDHEN and SYDVKM.